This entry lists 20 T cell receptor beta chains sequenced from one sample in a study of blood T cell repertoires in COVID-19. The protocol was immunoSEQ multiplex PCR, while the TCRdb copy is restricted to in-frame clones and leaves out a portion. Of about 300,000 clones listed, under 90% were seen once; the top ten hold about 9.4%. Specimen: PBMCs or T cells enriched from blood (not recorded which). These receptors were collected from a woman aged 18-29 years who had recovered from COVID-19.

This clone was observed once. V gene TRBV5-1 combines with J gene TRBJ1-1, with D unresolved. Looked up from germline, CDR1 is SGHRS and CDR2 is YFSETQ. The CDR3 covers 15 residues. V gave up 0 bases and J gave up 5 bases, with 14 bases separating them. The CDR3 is CASSLAGTQATEAFF. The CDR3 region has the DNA TGCGCCAGCAGCTTGGCCGGCACCCAGGCGACTGAAGCTTTCTTT.

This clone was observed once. The CDR3 DNA reads TGCGCCAGCAGCTTGGAAAATAGCGGGAGGTTAACCTACGAGCAGTACTTC. Amino acids: CASSLENSGRLTYEQYF. V and J are TRBV5-1 and TRBJ2-7, with TRBD2 identical over 10 bases. The CDR3 loop spans 17 amino acids. V lost 0 bases and J lost 2; bases outside the gene matches: 8. Germline lookup yields CDR1 SGHRS and CDR2 YFSETQ.

The CDR3: CASSDTASGETQYF. The CDR3 bases are TGTGCCAGTAGTGACACGGCGTCAGGAGAGACCCAGTACTTC. V usage is TRBV19 and J usage is TRBJ2-5; D is uncertain. CDR1 and CDR2 (germline): LNHDA, SQIVND (reference sequence). CDR3 length: 14 residues. V shed 5 bases and J shed 4 bases, with 14 bases lying between them.

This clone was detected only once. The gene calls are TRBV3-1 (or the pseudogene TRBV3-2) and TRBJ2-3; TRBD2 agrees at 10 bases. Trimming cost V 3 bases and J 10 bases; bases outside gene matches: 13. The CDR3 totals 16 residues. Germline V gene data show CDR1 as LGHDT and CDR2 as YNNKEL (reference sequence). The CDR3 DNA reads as TGTGCCAGCAGCCAGACGACCGGGACTAGCGCCCGACCGCAGTATTTT. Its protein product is CASSQTTGTSARPQYF.

The CDR3 DNA reads TGTGCCACCAGTGACCTACGGGAGGGGGCACACTATGGCTACACCTTC. Translating gives CATSDLREGAHYGYTF. The J gene is TRBJ1-2, the V gene TRBV24-1; TRBD1 agrees at 7 bases. V dropped 4 bases and J dropped 3; count of bases not matched to a gene: 10. The length of the CDR3 is 16 residues. CDR1 and CDR2 from the germline V gene are KGHDR and SFDVKD.

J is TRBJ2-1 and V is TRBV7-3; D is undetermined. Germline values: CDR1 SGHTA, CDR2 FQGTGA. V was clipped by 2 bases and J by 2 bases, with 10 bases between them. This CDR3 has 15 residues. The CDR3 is CASSLQANAYNEQFF. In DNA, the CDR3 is TGTGCCAGCAGCTTACAAGCGAACGCCTACAATGAGCAGTTCTTC.

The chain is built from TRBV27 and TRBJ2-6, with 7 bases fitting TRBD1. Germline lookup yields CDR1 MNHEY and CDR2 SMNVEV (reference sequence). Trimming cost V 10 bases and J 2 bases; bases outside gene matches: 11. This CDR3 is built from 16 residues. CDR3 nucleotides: TGTGCCACCGCCGGGACAGTAGTTGCTGGGGCCAACGTCCTGACTTTC. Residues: CATAGTVVAGANVLTF.

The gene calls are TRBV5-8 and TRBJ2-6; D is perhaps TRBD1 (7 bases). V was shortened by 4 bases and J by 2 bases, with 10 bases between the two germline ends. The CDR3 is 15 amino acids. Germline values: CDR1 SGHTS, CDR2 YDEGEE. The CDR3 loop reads CASSPRGAGANVLTF. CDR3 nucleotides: TGTGCCAGCAGCCCCAGGGGGGCTGGGGCCAACGTCCTGACTTTC.

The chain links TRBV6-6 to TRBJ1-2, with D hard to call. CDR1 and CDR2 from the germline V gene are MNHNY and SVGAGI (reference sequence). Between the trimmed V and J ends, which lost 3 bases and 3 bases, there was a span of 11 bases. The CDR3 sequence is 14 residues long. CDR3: CASSYVPPDYGYTF. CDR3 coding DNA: TGTGCCAGCAGTTATGTCCCCCCGGACTATGGCTACACCTTC.

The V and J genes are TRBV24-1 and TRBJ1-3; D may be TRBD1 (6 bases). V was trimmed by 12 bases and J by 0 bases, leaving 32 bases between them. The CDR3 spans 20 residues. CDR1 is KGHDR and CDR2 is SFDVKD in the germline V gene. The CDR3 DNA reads TGTGCCCCAAAATTAAACATTGAGACGACAGGAGAGTTCTCTGGAAACACCATATATTTT. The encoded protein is CAPKLNIETTGEFSGNTIYF.

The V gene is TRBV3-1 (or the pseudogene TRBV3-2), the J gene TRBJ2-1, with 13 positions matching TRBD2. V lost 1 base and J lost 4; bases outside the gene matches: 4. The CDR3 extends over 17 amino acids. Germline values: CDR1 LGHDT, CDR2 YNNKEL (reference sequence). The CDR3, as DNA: TGTGCCAGCAGCCAAGTACTAGCGGGGGGGCGTTACAATGAGCAGTTCTTC. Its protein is CASSQVLAGGRYNEQFF.

The CDR3 region has the DNA TGCGCCAGCAGCTTTGGGAGGGAGGAAAAACTGTTTTTT. It is translated as CASSFGREEKLFF. The chain carries TRBV5-1 and TRBJ1-4; D is unclear. The CDR3 sequence is 13 residues long. Between the trimmed V and J ends, which lost 2 bases and 8 bases, there was a span of 10 bases. CDR1 is SGHRS and CDR2 is YFSETQ in the germline V gene.

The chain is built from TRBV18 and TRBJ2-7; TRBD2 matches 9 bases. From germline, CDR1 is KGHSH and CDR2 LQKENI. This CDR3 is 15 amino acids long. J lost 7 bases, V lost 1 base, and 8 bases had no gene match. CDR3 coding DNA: TGTGCCAGCTCACCACAGGAAGCGGGAGGCAAAGAGCAGTACTTC. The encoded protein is CASSPQEAGGKEQYF.

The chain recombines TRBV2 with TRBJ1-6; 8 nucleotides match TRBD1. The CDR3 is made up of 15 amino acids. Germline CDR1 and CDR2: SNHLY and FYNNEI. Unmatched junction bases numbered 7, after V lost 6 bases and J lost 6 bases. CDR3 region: CASRGQGGGNSPLHF. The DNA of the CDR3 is TGTGCCAGCAGAGGACAGGGCGGAGGTAATTCACCCCTCCACTTT.

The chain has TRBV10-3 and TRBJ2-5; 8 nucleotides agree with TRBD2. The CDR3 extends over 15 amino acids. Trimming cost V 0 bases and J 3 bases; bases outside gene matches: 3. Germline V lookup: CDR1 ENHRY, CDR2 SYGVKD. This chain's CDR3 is CAISESGSGEETQYF. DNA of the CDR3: TGTGCCATCAGTGAGTCGGGTAGCGGGGAAGAGACCCAGTACTTC.

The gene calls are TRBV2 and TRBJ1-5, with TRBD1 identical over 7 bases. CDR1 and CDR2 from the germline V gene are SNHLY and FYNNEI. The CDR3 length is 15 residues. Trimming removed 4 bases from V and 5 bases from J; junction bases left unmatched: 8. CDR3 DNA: TGTGCCAGCAGTGTAGAACAGGGGACCCATCAGCCCCAGCATTTT. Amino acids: CASSVEQGTHQPQHF.

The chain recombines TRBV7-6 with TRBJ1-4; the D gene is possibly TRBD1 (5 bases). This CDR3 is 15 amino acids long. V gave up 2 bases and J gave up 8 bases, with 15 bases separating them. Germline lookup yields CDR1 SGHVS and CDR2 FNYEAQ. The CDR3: CASSLLGGDREKLFF. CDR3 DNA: TGTGCCAGCAGCTTATTGGGGGGGGATAGGGAAAAACTGTTTTTT.

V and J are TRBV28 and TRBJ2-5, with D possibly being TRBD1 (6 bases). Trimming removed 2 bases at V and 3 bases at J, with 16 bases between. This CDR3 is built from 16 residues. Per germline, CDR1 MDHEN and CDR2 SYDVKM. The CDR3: CASSLRGSPPKETQYF. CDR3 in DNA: TGTGCCAGCAGTTTAAGGGGGTCCCCACCCAAAGAGACCCAGTACTTC.

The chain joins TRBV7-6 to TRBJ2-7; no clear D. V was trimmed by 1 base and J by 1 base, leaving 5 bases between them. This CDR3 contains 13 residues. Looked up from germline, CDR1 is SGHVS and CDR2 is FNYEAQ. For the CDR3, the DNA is TGTGCCAGCAGCTTAGACACATCCTACGAGCAGTACTTC. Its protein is CASSLDTSYEQYF.

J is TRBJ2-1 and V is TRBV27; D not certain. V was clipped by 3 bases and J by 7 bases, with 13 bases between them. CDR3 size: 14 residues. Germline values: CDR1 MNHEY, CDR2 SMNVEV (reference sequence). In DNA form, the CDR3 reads TGTGCCAGCAGTTTCGGAACAGCCCCTAATGAGCAGTTCTTC. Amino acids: CASSFGTAPNEQFF.